This T cell receptor beta chain was identified in a study of cytomegalovirus exposure and HLA in healthy donors (dated by TCRdb to about 2017). Context from the whole study: In an earlier analysis of approximately 500 of the donors, 250 to 300 Gb of sequence data and 117 million unique TCR beta sequences from 180 million or so T cells were reported. An early release that covered around 590 HLA-typed donors contained approximately 300 gigabases of sequencing data and 75 million to 100 million unique TCR sequences. Among the roughly 370 genotyped donors, more than 70% belonged to the genetic ancestry cluster associated with self-reported Caucasian donors. The aim of the study was to test whether cataloging public T cell receptors could identify signatures of past pathogen exposure. The study profiled the T cell repertoires of 666 subjects by immunosequencing and related them to cytomegalovirus serostatus. Besides the first cohort of roughly 640 subjects, a separate validation cohort made up of over 100 different subjects was used. High-throughput TCR immunosequencing, statistical association of individual TCRs with disease status, and machine learning were combined to predict cytomegalovirus infection status. To study patterns of TCR occurrence, a later analysis re-analyzed previously published TCR beta repertoires from 666 donors and added high-resolution HLA genotyping. In the later analysis, no new phenotypic data were used to find candidate immune exposures; instead, reliance was placed on TCR beta sequences and their occurrence across donors. An earlier analysis of roughly 600 of the donors used high-throughput TCR beta sequencing to judge whether each TCR beta V gene segment behaved as functional or pseudogenic. Alongside the repertoire data, information on donor age, sex, ethnicity and CMV serostatus was compiled. A later genetic analysis took genome-wide SNP genotypes for about three fifths of the roughly 670 donors and used that subset as a discovery cohort. All discovery cohort repertoires had been generated on a single sequencing platform. Class I and class II HLA loci were covered by the typing at four-digit resolution. The number of typed donors differed by locus: roughly 620-640 for A, B, C, DRB1 and DQB1; some 540 for DQA1; approximately 600 for DPA1; and about 450 for DPB1. Five DR-DQ haplotypes were handled as single units for association and clustering because linkage in the cohort was strong. On average, around 230,000 unique TCR beta nucleotide sequences were sequenced per donor among several hundred genotyped donors of the cohort, with 15% to 20% of those sequences being non-productive. What the study reported, not specific to this receptor: A later analysis associated 15,000 to 20,000 TCR beta sequences with specific HLA alleles at a false discovery rate of 0.05. A few of the identified cytomegalovirus-associated TCR beta chains were confirmed in vitro to be specific for cytomegalovirus antigens. In a later genetic analysis, fewer N-insertions in productive TCRs were reported among donors in an Asian-associated ancestry cluster than the roughly 710-donor mean. A cluster of highly shared sequence variants was judged likely to be a technical artifact of the sequencing pipeline. The authors suggested that the approach could potentially be generalized to other disease states and immunological phenotypes. Linkage disequilibrium might explain the correlated functional status among segregating V segments, but an unknown experimental factor could not be excluded. In a later analysis, TCR association rates were found to vary across HLA loci, with the most associated TCRs seen for DRB1 alleles and the fewest for HLA-C alleles. Assigning TCR associations to individual alleles was difficult when HLA alleles, especially DR and DQ, strongly co-occurred. Only TCR beta chains were sequenced in this cohort, and the absence of alpha or paired-chain data limited detectable features. Compared with equally common non-associated chains, HLA-associated TCR beta chains in a later analysis were more clonally expanded and had lower generation probabilities. A later genetic analysis associated a missense DCLRE1C variant with V-gene and J-gene trimming of TCR beta chains, and an independent cohort replicated the association. Because HLA typing was unavailable for some donors at each locus, only the typed subset was used in association tests. Around 16 rarely observed V segments, including chromosome 9 orphons, were excluded from the earlier analysis of approximately 500 of the donors because counts were too low. Roughly uniform sequencing depth across donors was assumed in presence/absence analyses, although this assumption may not hold. A further reported finding was that TCR beta sequences accurately predicted the HLA-A and HLA-B alleles for most subjects in the first cohort. In an earlier analysis of over 550 of the donors, most TCR beta V segments were observed in productive rearrangements about 87% or about 30% of the time, broadly matching IMGT annotations. According to a later analysis, parvovirus B19, influenza, CMV and Epstein-Barr virus appeared linked to several top co-occurrence clusters. The classifier was reported to diagnose cytomegalovirus status with high specificity and sensitivity in both the original cohort and the validation cohort. The study gave a list of 150 to 200 TCR beta chains associated with cytomegalovirus. While some public TCRs were present in many individuals, most TCR sequences turned up only very rarely across donors. For the cohort, immune exposure information was limited to CMV serostatus. Most CMV-associated TCR beta chains appeared to be HLA-restricted in a later analysis, and the HLA associations seemed to be driven largely by CMV exposure.

This clone appeared a single time. Its antigen remains unidentified. The input lacks base qualities; no much larger clone sits a single base away. The cohort comprised 550 to 700 healthy bone marrow donors. At the time of sampling, every cohort member was nominally healthy, though immune exposures that went unrecorded were likely present. The donor was CMV seropositive and belonged to the group of over 250 seropositive cohort members. Each donor provided a peripheral blood sample, and peripheral blood mononuclear cells were used for TCR beta sequencing. The Qiagen DNeasy Blood Extraction Kit was used to extract genomic DNA from the blood cell samples. Library preparation was by the immunoSEQ multiplex PCR assay. For the multiplex PCR, a mixture combining 60 forward primers for TCR Vbeta segments and 13 reverse primers for TCR Jbeta segments was used. A multiplex PCR assay on genomic DNA amplified the CDR3 region of rearranged TCR beta genes. On the Illumina HiSeq System, the amplified TCR beta libraries were sequenced as 87-base-pair reads. Turning to the authors' computational methods: A later analysis tallied 70 million to 100 million unique TCR beta chains across the 600 to 700 repertoires, and about 12 million of those chains were shared by two or more donors. A nearest-neighbor algorithm error-corrected the raw reads and collapsed the reads into unique sequences, merging closely related sequences to remove PCR and sequencing errors. Alignment of CDR3 sequences to IMGT reference sequences was used to assign V, D and J gene segments. For a sequence to be retained, at least a six-nucleotide match to both a V gene segment and a J gene segment was required. A rearrangement was called productive if the CDR3 had no stop codons and remained in frame with V and J, and every other rearrangement was called non-productive. CDR3 was defined according to IMGT convention as the region running from the second conserved V-encoded cysteine to the conserved J-encoded phenylalanine. The earlier analysis of roughly 590 of the donors excluded sequences that lacked an unambiguous match to a single V gene segment. In an earlier analysis of a few hundred of the donors, a V segment was called functional when productive rearrangements were above 56.7%, and segregating when the standard deviation between donors exceeded 5%. A statistical classification framework was built for diagnosing cytomegalovirus status from the catalog of TCR beta chain sequences. In a later analysis, TCR nucleotide sequences were compared against IMGT/GENE-DB human TR gene sequences so that V and J genes could be assigned. A later analysis assigned CDR3 sequences and most-parsimonious VDJ recombination scenarios with the TCRdist pipeline. In a later analysis, each TCR beta chain was defined by its CDR3 amino acid sequence together with its V-gene family, and reads lacking a unique V-gene family were excluded. To address suspected cross-contamination and a sequencing artifact, a later analysis removed several hundred highly shared, low-generation-probability nucleotide sequences. For each public chain, a later analysis derived a clonal expansion index from normalized ranks of inferred template counts within each repertoire. In a later analysis, generation probabilities were computed using a VDJ recombination model fitted to out-of-frame rearrangements, and the results were checked against IGoR. Hypergeometric tests were used in a later analysis to score TCR-TCR, TCR-HLA and TCR-CMV co-occurrence, with a repertoire-size bias correction applied to the TCR pairs. A later analysis estimated false discovery rates by permuting HLA or CMV assignments 20 times. A later analysis grouped co-occurring TCRs with DBSCAN, adding TCRdist sequence similarity when clustering within HLA-allele-positive subsets. For co-occurrence clustering, repertoires with fewer than 30,000 or more than 120,000 public chains were excluded, along with a handful of repertoires with anomalous nucleotide sharing. TCRdb mirrors the immuneACCESS table, restricted to in-frame sequences. Some clones are absent from its copies; in checked studies, under half trace to an unresolved V gene, and the reason for the others is unknown. V, J and clone size reflect that table, while D and trimming were determined from the DNA. This sample has more than 100,000 clones in its table, and roughly three fifths of those were observed once. The top ten constitute 8% to 9% of the sample.

Sequenced material: PBMCs. This receptor was taken from a woman between 35 and 50 years old in good health and CMV-seropositive.

The nucleotide sequence reads TGTGCTAGTGGTTTGGTACTCGGCGGCTCCTACGAGCAGTACTTC. It translates to CASGLVLGGSYEQYF. Recombination connected TRBV12-5 to TRBJ2-7, with the D gene not confidently named. Deletion took 0 bases off V and 0 bases off J, with a span of 9 bases between the germline ends. The germline V gene specifies LGHNT as CDR1 and FRNRAP as CDR2. Taken from cysteine to phenylalanine, the CDR3 has 15 residues. The only DNA kept is the CDR3, 45 bases in frame from the first base.